These 21 T cell receptor beta chains were sequenced from one sample in a study of cytomegalovirus exposure and HLA in healthy donors. TCRdb's copy holds only in-frame clones and misses some; the assay was immunoSEQ multiplex PCR. The sample comprises 250,000 to 350,000 clones, around 90% of which are singletons, and around 0.88% rests with the top ten. Input material: PBMCs. Receptors originate from a man between 25 and 39 years old in good health and CMV-seronegative.

The V gene is TRBV15, the J gene TRBJ2-3; 8 nucleotides align to TRBD1. The V gene end was trimmed by 0 bases and the J gene end by 1 base; junction bases not matched to a gene: 0. The CDR3 is 15 residues long. Germline V lookup: CDR1 LNHNV, CDR2 YYDKDF (reference sequence). CDR3 DNA: TGTGCCACCAGCAGAGAGGGACAGGGCACAGATACGCAGTATTTT. This translates into CATSREGQGTDTQYF.

The chain employs TRBV29-1 and TRBJ1-1, with D perhaps matching TRBD1 (6 bases). The CDR3 loop spans 12 amino acids. V was clipped by 5 bases and J by 1 base, with 8 bases between them. CDR1 is SQVTM and CDR2 is ANQGSEA in the germline V gene. The CDR3 nucleotides read TGCAGCGTTTCACAGGGGAACACTGAAGCTTTCTTT. It is translated as CSVSQGNTEAFF. The complete variable domain, with remaining parts taken from reference TRBV29-1 and TRBJ1-1, reads SAVISQKPSRDICQRGTSLTIQCQVDSQVTMMFWYRQQPGQSLTLIATANQGSEATYESGFVIDKFPISRPNLTFSTLTVSNMSPEDSSIYLCSVSQGNTEAFFGQGTRLTVV.

The CDR3: CASSLRGLAGNEQFF. The CDR3 nucleotides are TGCGCCAGCAGCCTACGAGGACTAGCGGGGAATGAGCAGTTCTTC. The chain links TRBV4-1 to TRBJ2-1, with 12 positions matching TRBD2. The ends lost 4 bases at V and 7 bases at J; junction bases unmatched: 5. Germline CDR1 and CDR2: MGHRA and YSYEKL. The CDR3 covers 15 residues.

The J gene is TRBJ2-5, the V gene TRBV5-8; 10 nucleotides match TRBD1. The ends lost 3 bases at V and 3 bases at J; junction bases unmatched: 14. CDR3 size: 18 residues. Germline V gene lookup returns CDR1 SGHTS and CDR2 YDEGEE. CDR3: CASSSGQGDSYPEETQYF. The CDR3 DNA follows: TGTGCCAGCAGCTCTGGACAGGGGGATTCTTACCCTGAAGAGACCCAGTACTTC.

The genes are TRBV15 and TRBJ1-6; 10 bases are shared with TRBD1. J was trimmed by 8 bases and V by 0 bases; bases with no gene match: 7. Per germline, CDR1 LNHNV and CDR2 YYDKDF (reference sequence). This CDR3 is built from 17 residues. The CDR3 DNA reads as TGTGCCACCAGCAGAGATCTCGAGGGACAGGGGTATTCACCCCTCCACTTT. Protein sequence: CATSRDLEGQGYSPLHF.

The J gene is TRBJ2-7, the V gene TRBV7-9, with D perhaps matching TRBD1 (5 bases). The CDR3 is 13 residues long. V lost 1 base and J lost 4, with 8 bases in between. Germline V gene lookup returns CDR1 SEHNR and CDR2 FQNEAQ (reference sequence). Here the CDR3 DNA reads TGTGCCAGCAGCTTAGGAAGACAGTACGAGCAGTACTTC. This gives the protein CASSLGRQYEQYF. Full variable domain (missing parts from reference TRBV7-9 and TRBJ2-7): DTGVSQNPRHKITKRGQNVTFRCDPISEHNRLYWYRQTLGQGPEFLTYFQNEAQLEKSRLLSDRFSAERPKGSFSTLEIQRTEQGDSAMYLCASSLGRQYEQYFGPGTRLTVT.

Concerning this clone: The identical CDR3 is also encoded by other nucleotide sequences in the sample. V usage is TRBV5-6 and J usage is TRBJ2-1, with D hard to call. This CDR3 is built from 14 residues. Deletions cut 0 bases from V and 0 bases from J, with 4 bases between. Germline lookup yields CDR1 SGHDT and CDR2 YYEEEE. CDR3 nucleotides: TGTGCCAGCAGCTTGGTTAGCTCCTACAATGAGCAGTTCTTC. Translated: CASSLVSSYNEQFF.

The chain recombines TRBV5-4 with TRBJ1-6; D not resolved. The V end lost 1 base, the J end lost 0 bases, and 8 bases lay between the germline ends. Per germline, CDR1 SGHNT and CDR2 YYREEE (reference sequence). The CDR3 has 16 amino acids. This CDR3 is CASSLPTSSYNSPLHF. CDR3 DNA sequence: TGTGCCAGCAGCTTGCCAACGAGCTCCTATAATTCACCCCTCCACTTT. Combining the CDR3 with reference TRBV5-4 and TRBJ1-6 gives the whole variable domain ETGVTQSPTHLIKTRGQQVTLRCSSQSGHNTVSWYQQALGQGPQFIFQYYREEENGRGNFPPRFSGLQFPNYSSELNVNALELDDSALYLCASSLPTSSYNSPLHFGNGTRLTVT.

This sequence joins TRBV4-1 and TRBJ1-3; TRBD1 matches 10 bases. V was pared by 1 base and J by 4 bases, with 7 bases of the junction left unmatched. The CDR3 consists of 17 residues. Looked up from germline, CDR1 is MGHRA and CDR2 is YSYEKL. As DNA, the CDR3 is TGCGCCAGCAGCCAAGGGACAGGGGGTCTTGGGGGAAACACCATATATTTT. This encodes CASSQGTGGLGGNTIYF.

V gene TRBV13 combines with J gene TRBJ2-1, with D tentatively TRBD2 (5 bases). The germline CDR1 and CDR2 sequences are PRHDT and FYEKMQ (reference sequence). The CDR3 has 11 amino acids. V was shortened by 5 bases and J by 9 bases, with 8 bases between the two germline ends. CDR3 nucleotides: TGTGCCAGCAGCGAAAGCGGTGAGCAGTTCTTC. Translated, it gives CASSESGEQFF.

The chain combines TRBV13 with TRBJ2-2; 9 nucleotides match TRBD1. CDR3 length equals 15 residues. Germline CDR1 reads PRHDT; CDR2 reads FYEKMQ (reference sequence). With 5 bases clipped from V and 7 bases from J, the junction kept 8 bases outside the gene matches. CDR3 protein: CASSIGQGKVGELFF. CDR3 coding DNA: TGTGCCAGCAGCATTGGACAGGGGAAGGTCGGGGAGCTGTTTTTT.

The J gene is TRBJ2-2, the V gene TRBV7-8; D possibly corresponds to TRBD1 (5 bases). CDR1 SGHVS and CDR2 FQNEAQ come from the germline V gene. Trimming took 5 bases from V and 7 from J, leaving 17 bases between them. This CDR3 has 15 amino acids. This chain's CDR3 is CASSPQGRRVGELFF. The CDR3 nucleotides are TGTGCCAGCAGCCCCCAGGGCCGACGAGTCGGGGAGCTGTTTTTT.

The DNA of the CDR3 is TGTGCCAGCAGTGTTAGAACAGGGTCTTCTGAAAAACTGTTTTTT. This gives the protein CASSVRTGSSEKLFF. The rearrangement joins TRBV6-1 to TRBJ1-4, with D tentatively TRBD1 (6 bases). This CDR3 has 15 residues. The germline V and J ends were trimmed by 4 bases and 7 bases, with 16 bases remaining between them. Germline CDR1 is MNHNS and CDR2 is SASEGT.

The chain joins TRBV19 to TRBJ1-5, with 7 bases lining up with TRBD1. This CDR3 comprises 17 residues. Germline trimming cut 1 base from V and 0 bases from J; bases unmatched to any gene: 6. Per germline, CDR1 LNHDA and CDR2 SQIVND (reference sequence). The CDR3 sequence: CASSIVSGGYSNQPQHF. CDR3 DNA sequence: TGTGCCAGTAGTATAGTGTCAGGGGGATATAGCAATCAGCCCCAGCATTTT. Supplemented by reference TRBV19 and TRBJ1-5, the full variable domain reads DGGITQSPKYLFRKEGQNVTLSCEQNLNHDAMYWYRQDPGQGLRLIYYSQIVNDFQKGDIAEGYSVSREKKESFPLTVTSAQKNPTAFYLCASSIVSGGYSNQPQHFGDGTRLSIL.

This chain links TRBV4-1 with TRBJ2-7; D ambiguous. V was shortened by 1 base and J by 4 bases, with 11 bases between the two germline ends. Germline lookup yields CDR1 MGHRA and CDR2 YSYEKL. The CDR3 runs to 14 residues. CDR3 nucleotide sequence: TGCGCCAGCAGCCAAGCAACCACGAGATACGAGCAGTACTTC. As protein: CASSQATTRYEQYF.

The rearrangement uses TRBV9 and TRBJ1-3; D gene uncertain. V lost 0 bases and J 0 bases, leaving 10 bases between the germline ends. Germline loops: CDR1 SGDLS, CDR2 YYNGEE. The CDR3 has 16 amino acids. The CDR3 reads CASSVDPANSGNTIYF. As DNA, the CDR3 is TGTGCCAGCAGCGTAGACCCCGCGAACTCTGGAAACACCATATATTTT.

V and J are TRBV6-4 and TRBJ2-1; 11 bases fit TRBD2. CDR3 length equals 15 residues. With 3 bases clipped from V and 9 bases from J, the junction kept 7 bases outside the gene matches. Per germline, CDR1 MRHNA and CDR2 SNTAGT. CDR3 sequence reads: CASSEDSGGAGEQFF. CDR3 coding DNA: TGTGCCAGCAGTGAGGATAGCGGGGGGGCCGGTGAGCAGTTCTTC.

Of note for this clone: Other DNA sequences in the sample encode the same CDR3. CDR3 residues: CASSPRQETQYF. The CDR3 nucleotides read TGTGCCAGCTCACCCAGGCAAGAGACCCAGTACTTC. This chain links TRBV18 with TRBJ2-5; no reliable D call. CDR1 and CDR2 from the germline V gene are KGHSH and LQKENI. The germline V and J ends were trimmed by 3 bases and 2 bases, with 4 bases remaining between them. The CDR3 extends over 12 amino acids.

CDR3 nucleotide sequence: TGTGCCAGCAGTTTGGGAGACAGGGTTGGTGAAAAACTGTTTTTT. It codes for CASSLGDRVGEKLFF. The rearrangement joins TRBV28 to TRBJ1-4; the match to TRBD1 covers 7 bases. Germline V lookup: CDR1 MDHEN, CDR2 SYDVKM. The CDR3 has 15 residues. Losses at the gene ends were 3 bases for V and 7 bases for J; bases not matched to a gene: 8.

The rearrangement links TRBV6-1 to TRBJ2-5; 9 bases map to TRBD2. V gave up 0 bases and J gave up 5 bases; unmatched junction bases: 7. The CDR3 spans 16 residues. Looked up from germline, CDR1 is MNHNS and CDR2 is SASEGT. CDR3 sequence reads: CASSEAKGLARETQYF. CDR3 in DNA: TGTGCCAGCAGTGAAGCGAAAGGACTAGCGAGGGAGACCCAGTACTTC.

The V and J genes are TRBV13 and TRBJ2-7; 10 bases are a match to TRBD2. The germline CDR1 and CDR2 sequences are PRHDT and FYEKMQ (reference sequence). This CDR3 is built from 15 residues. Losses at the gene ends were 6 bases for V and 1 base for J; bases not matched to a gene: 6. The CDR3 spells CASSSSGGRSYEQYF. Here the CDR3 DNA reads TGTGCCAGCAGTTCTAGCGGGGGAAGATCCTACGAGCAGTACTTC.